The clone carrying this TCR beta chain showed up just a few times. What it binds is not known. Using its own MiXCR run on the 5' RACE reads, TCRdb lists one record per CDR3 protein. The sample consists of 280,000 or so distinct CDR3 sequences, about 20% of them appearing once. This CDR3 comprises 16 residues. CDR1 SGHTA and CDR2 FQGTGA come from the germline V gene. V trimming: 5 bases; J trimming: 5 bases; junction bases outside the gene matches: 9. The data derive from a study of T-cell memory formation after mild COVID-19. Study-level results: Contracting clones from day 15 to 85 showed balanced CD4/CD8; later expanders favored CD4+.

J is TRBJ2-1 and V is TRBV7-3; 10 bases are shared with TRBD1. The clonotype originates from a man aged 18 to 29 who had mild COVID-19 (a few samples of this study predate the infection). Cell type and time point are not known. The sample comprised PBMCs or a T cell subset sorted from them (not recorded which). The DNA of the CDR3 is TGTGCCAGCAGCCCAGAATCGGGACAGGGGCACAATGAGCAGTTCTTC. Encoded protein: CASSPESGQGHNEQFF.